This TCR beta chain appears in the sequencing data of a study of T cell responses to AZD1222 COVID-19 vaccine. Study overall: Combined were second doses at about 4 or about 12 weeks.

With regard to this clone: Its target is unknown.

Germline assignment: CDR1 SNHLY and CDR2 FYNNEI. The CDR3 has 16 amino acids. The V end lost 1 base, the J end lost 1 base, and 13 bases lay between the germline ends. Using immunoSEQ multiplex PCR, the repertoire was profiled, and TCRdb retains in-frame clones only, with some absent. The data contain fewer than 150,000 clones, over 65% of them seen just once; the ten biggest clones take up about 4%. Notes on the study in general: Regions 160-218 and 743-854 held dominance among vaccine-associated CD4 TCRs, which spanned spike. Within unmutated variant regions lay the reported targets of nearly half of spike-specific TCRs. Donors in the cohort were predominantly white British and more often female, and clonal diversity was possibly underestimated.

The chain uses TRBV2 and TRBJ1-1; TRBD1 might be the D (6 bases). The receptor was derived from an adult in good health. Here the sequenced sample was peripheral blood, taken on day 0 of AZD1222 vaccination. CDR3 region: CASSEEIQGPNTEAFF. The CDR3 coding sequence is TGTGCCAGCAGTGAAGAGATCCAGGGGCCGAACACTGAAGCTTTCTTT.